One sample yielded the 8 T cell receptor beta chains listed below, sequenced in a study of cytomegalovirus exposure and HLA in healthy donors. Vbeta (60) and Jbeta (13) primers were used in the PCR. Here immunoSEQ multiplex PCR was the method, and the copy in TCRdb shows in-frame clones only, minus some. The sample has roughly 120,000 clones, around four fifths seen once. Sequencing used PBMCs. The receptors derive from a male donor in good health and CMV-seropositive.

The chain employs TRBV4-3 and TRBJ2-7; a weak D match, TRBD2 (6 bases). Trimming left V 0 bases short and J 4 bases short, with 10 bases between. Germline CDR1 and CDR2: LGHNA and YSLEER. This CDR3 has 14 residues. The chain's CDR3 is CASSQDAGPYEQYF. CDR3 in DNA: TGCGCCAGCAGCCAAGACGCGGGACCATACGAGCAGTACTTC.

J is TRBJ2-3 and V is TRBV27; 7 bases agree with TRBD1. CDR1 MNHEY and CDR2 SMNVEV come from the germline V gene (reference sequence). The V segment lost 2 bases and the J segment 4 bases; nucleotides outside the gene matches: 6. The CDR3 is made up of 15 amino acids. The CDR3 region is CASSLVGQRPDTQYF. The DNA of the CDR3 is TGTGCCAGCAGTTTAGTGGGACAGCGACCAGATACGCAGTATTTT.

This chain links TRBV5-4 with TRBJ2-7; possible D gene TRBD2, 5 bases. The CDR3 consists of 13 residues. From germline, CDR1 is SGHNT and CDR2 YYREEE (reference sequence). Trimming pared 1 base from V and 2 bases from J, leaving 7 bases between. CDR3 nucleotide sequence: TGTGCCAGCAGCTTGACCGGGACCTACGAGCAGTACTTC. As protein: CASSLTGTYEQYF. Combining the CDR3 with reference TRBV5-4 and TRBJ2-7 gives the whole variable domain ETGVTQSPTHLIKTRGQQVTLRCSSQSGHNTVSWYQQALGQGPQFIFQYYREEENGRGNFPPRFSGLQFPNYSSELNVNALELDDSALYLCASSLTGTYEQYFGPGTRLTVT.

V is TRBV10-3 and J is TRBJ2-3, with 9 bases aligning to TRBD2. This CDR3 is built from 15 residues. V trimming: 6 bases; J trimming: 2 bases; junction bases outside the gene matches: 6. Looked up from germline, CDR1 is ENHRY and CDR2 is SYGVKD. The CDR3, as DNA: TGTGCCATCAGGCCAGCGGGAGGTTCCACAGATACGCAGTATTTT. Translated: CAIRPAGGSTDTQYF.

CDR3 in amino acids: CASSPASRNSPLHF. For the CDR3, the DNA is TGTGCCAGCAGTCCCGCGTCCCGAAATTCACCCCTCCACTTT. The rearrangement uses TRBV6-5 and TRBJ1-6; no definite D call. The CDR3 length is 14 residues. Germline V gene data show CDR1 as MNHEY and CDR2 as SVGAGI. V lost 5 bases, J lost 7 bases, and 12 bases lay in between.

The chain carries TRBV7-2 and TRBJ2-7; D gene uncertain. Germline V gene data show CDR1 as SGHTA and CDR2 as FQGNSA. This CDR3 has 13 residues. Trimming pared 5 bases from V and 2 bases from J, leaving 10 bases between. The CDR3: CASSITATYEQYF. The CDR3 bases are TGTGCCAGCAGCATAACAGCTACCTACGAGCAGTACTTC.

The V call is TRBV28, the J call TRBJ2-1; 11 bases map to TRBD2. J was trimmed by 5 bases and V by 5 bases; bases with no gene match: 11. Per the germline V gene, CDR1 is MDHEN and CDR2 is SYDVKM. The CDR3 consists of 17 residues. CDR3: CASSPGVGTSGNNEQFF. CDR3 nucleotide sequence: TGTGCCAGCAGTCCAGGAGTGGGGACTAGCGGAAACAATGAGCAGTTCTTC.

V is TRBV19 and J is TRBJ2-1, with 13 positions matching TRBD2. This CDR3 has 16 amino acids. CDR1 and CDR2 from the germline V gene are LNHDA and SQIVND (reference sequence). J was trimmed by 6 bases and V by 3 bases; bases with no gene match: 5. CDR3: CASSIVGTSGVNEQFF. The CDR3 DNA follows: TGTGCCAGTAGTATTGTGGGGACTAGCGGGGTCAATGAGCAGTTCTTC.